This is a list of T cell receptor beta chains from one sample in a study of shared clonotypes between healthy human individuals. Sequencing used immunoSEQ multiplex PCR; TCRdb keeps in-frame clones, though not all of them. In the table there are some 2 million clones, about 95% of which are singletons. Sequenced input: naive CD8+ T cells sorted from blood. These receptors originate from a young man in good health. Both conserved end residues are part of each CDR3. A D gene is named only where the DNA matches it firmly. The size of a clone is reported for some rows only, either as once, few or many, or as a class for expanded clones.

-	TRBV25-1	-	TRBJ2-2	CASKQAQSGELFF	TGTGCCAGCAAACAGGCCCAAAGCGGGGAGCTGTTTTTT
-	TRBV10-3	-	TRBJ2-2	CAIEATNTGELFF	TGTGCCATCGAAGCAACGAACACCGGGGAGCTGTTTTTT
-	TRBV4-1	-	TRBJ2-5	CASSQGGGRETQYF	TGCGCCAGCAGCCAAGGGGGGGGCCGGGAGACCCAGTACTTC
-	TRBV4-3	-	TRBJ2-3	CASSQRTGALAEGSTDTQYF	TGCGCCAGCAGCCAACGGACAGGAGCTTTAGCGGAGGGGAGCACAGATACGCAGTATTTT
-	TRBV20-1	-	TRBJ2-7	CSASIQNGQYF	TGCAGTGCTAGTATACAGAACGGGCAGTACTTC
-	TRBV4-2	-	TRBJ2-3	CASSQEWGTDTQYF	TGTGCCAGCAGCCAAGAGTGGGGTACAGATACGCAGTATTTT
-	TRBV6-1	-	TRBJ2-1	CASSGTVRYDEQFF	TGTGCCAGCAGTGGGACTGTGAGGTACGATGAGCAGTTCTTC
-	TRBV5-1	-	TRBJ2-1	CASSPIGDLPYNEQFF	TGCGCCAGTTCCCCGATAGGGGACTTACCCTACAATGAGCAGTTCTTC
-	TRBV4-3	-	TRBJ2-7	CASSQDSGPYEQYF	TGCGCCAGCAGCCAAGACTCGGGACCGTACGAGCAGTACTTC
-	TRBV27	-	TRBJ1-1	CASWRLVNTEAFF	TGTGCCAGCTGGAGGCTGGTGAACACTGAAGCTTTCTTT
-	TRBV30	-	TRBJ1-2	CAWRLSGFRSGYTF	TGTGCCTGGAGGTTATCAGGGTTTCGCTCTGGCTACACCTTC
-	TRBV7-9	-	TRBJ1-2	CASSEGHGYGYTF	TGTGCCAGCAGTGAAGGGCACGGGTATGGCTACACCTTC
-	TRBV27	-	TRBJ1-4	CASRHTKGPTNEKLFF	TGTGCCAGCAGACACACGAAGGGACCAACTAATGAAAAACTGTTTTTT
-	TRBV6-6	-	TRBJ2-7	CASSPSVREQYF	TGTGCCAGCAGTCCTAGCGTCCGCGAGCAGTACTTC
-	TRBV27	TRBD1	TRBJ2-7	CASTLGTGDYEQYF	TGTGCCAGCACCCTGGGTACAGGGGACTACGAGCAGTACTTC
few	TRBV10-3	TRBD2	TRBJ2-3	CAISEPGLGHTDTQYF	TGTGCCATCAGTGAGCCGGGACTAGGACACACAGATACGCAGTATTTT
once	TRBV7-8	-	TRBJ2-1	CASSLSLIGDRRGNEQFF	TGTGCCAGCAGCTTATCGCTTATTGGTGACCGCCGGGGCAATGAGCAGTTCTTC
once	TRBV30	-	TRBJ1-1	CAWGGAEAFF	TGTGCCTGGGGAGGGGCTGAAGCTTTCTTT
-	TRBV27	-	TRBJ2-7	CASSPTPGLAYEQYF	TGTGCCAGCAGTCCTACTCCGGGACTGGCTTACGAGCAGTACTTC
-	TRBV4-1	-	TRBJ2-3	CASSQEELTPGDTQYF	TGCGCCAGCAGCCAAGAGGAACTCACCCCAGGAGATACGCAGTATTTT
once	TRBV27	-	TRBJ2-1	CASSLTLSGSYNEQFF	TGTGCCAGCAGTTTAACGTTGAGCGGATCCTACAATGAGCAGTTCTTC
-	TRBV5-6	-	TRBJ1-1	CASSSPQTVNTEAFF	TGTGCCAGCAGCTCACCACAAACAGTGAACACTGAAGCTTTCTTT
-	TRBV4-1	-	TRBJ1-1	CASSQVRVNTEAFF	TGCGCCAGCAGCCAGGTTCGGGTGAACACTGAAGCTTTCTTT
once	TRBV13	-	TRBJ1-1	CASSLGLLDTEAFF	TGTGCCAGCAGCTTAGGGCTGCTAGACACTGAAGCTTTCTTT
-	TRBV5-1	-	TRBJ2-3	CASSAGTLRTDTQYF	TGCGCCAGCAGCGCCGGGACCCTGCGAACAGATACGCAGTATTTT
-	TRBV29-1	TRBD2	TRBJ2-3	CSGAGGASTDTQYF	TGCAGCGGTGCGGGGGGGGCTAGCACAGATACGCAGTATTTT
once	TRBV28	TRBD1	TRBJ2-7	CASSSYRGSYEQYF	TGTGCCAGCAGTTCGTACAGGGGCTCCTACGAGCAGTACTTC
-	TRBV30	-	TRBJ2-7	CAWSVRGYYEQYF	TGTGCCTGGAGTGTCAGGGGATACTACGAGCAGTACTTC
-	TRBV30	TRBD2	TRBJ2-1	CAWSLGTSSYNEQFF	TGTGCCTGGAGTCTCGGGACTAGCTCCTACAATGAGCAGTTCTTC
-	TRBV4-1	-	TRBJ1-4	CASSQVSGEELFF	TGCGCCAGCAGCCAAGTTTCTGGGGAGGAACTGTTTTTT
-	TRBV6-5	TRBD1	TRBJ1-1	CASSYSDRGGTEAFF	TGTGCCAGCAGTTACTCCGACAGGGGGGGGACTGAAGCTTTCTTT
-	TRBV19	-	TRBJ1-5	CASSPDFNQPQHF	TGTGCCAGTAGTCCCGACTTCAATCAGCCCCAGCATTTT
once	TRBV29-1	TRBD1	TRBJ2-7	CSVSRSYGQASSYEQYF	TGCAGCGTCTCCAGGTCGTACGGACAGGCCAGCTCCTACGAGCAGTACTTC
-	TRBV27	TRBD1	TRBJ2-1	CASSLLGVRQGTDEQFF	TGTGCCAGCAGTTTACTCGGTGTCCGACAGGGTACCGATGAGCAGTTCTTC
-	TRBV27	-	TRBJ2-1	CASSWGASEQFF	TGTGCCAGCAGTTGGGGGGCCTCCGAGCAGTTCTTC
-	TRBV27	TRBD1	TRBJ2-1	CASGPRTGAYNEQFF	TGTGCCAGCGGGCCGAGGACAGGGGCCTACAATGAGCAGTTCTTC
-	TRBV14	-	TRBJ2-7	CASSGSGEQYF	TGTGCCAGCAGCGGAAGTGGCGAGCAGTACTTC
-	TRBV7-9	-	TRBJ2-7	CASSSYRGDGPYEQYF	TGTGCCAGCAGCTCTTACCGCGGGGACGGACCCTACGAGCAGTACTTC
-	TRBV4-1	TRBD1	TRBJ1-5	CASSPATSGGVTGQPQHF	TGCGCCAGCAGCCCCGCGACTTCAGGGGGAGTAACAGGTCAGCCCCAGCATTTT
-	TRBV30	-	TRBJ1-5	CAWSGSSNQPQHF	TGTGCCTGGAGCGGGAGTAGCAATCAGCCCCAGCATTTT
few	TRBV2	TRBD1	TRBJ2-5	CASSDRVETQYF	TGTGCCAGCAGCGACAGGGTAGAGACCCAGTACTTC
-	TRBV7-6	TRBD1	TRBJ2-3	CASSLERGQGADTQYF	TGTGCCAGCAGCTTAGAGAGGGGACAGGGGGCAGATACGCAGTATTTT
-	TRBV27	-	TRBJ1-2	CASSFRAGPNYGYTF	TGTGCCAGCAGTTTTCGGGCAGGACCGAACTATGGCTACACCTTC
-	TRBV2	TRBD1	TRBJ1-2	CASSGTGSYGYTF	TGTGCCAGCAGTGGGACAGGGTCGTATGGCTACACCTTC